Reported below is one TCR beta chain. The CDR3 sequence is 15 residues long. Trimming cost V 2 bases and J 7 bases; bases outside gene matches: 5. The germline CDR1 and CDR2 sequences are KGHSH and LQKENI. This sample is drawn from a study of cytotoxic CD8 clonotypes in ibrutinib-treated CLL. Clones were sequenced by immunoSEQ multiplex PCR, and TCRdb holds only the in-frame ones, with some missing. The sample has around 27,000 clones, around 52% seen once. The gene calls are TRBV18 and TRBJ2-1, with 10 bases lining up with TRBD2. Here the sequenced sample was PBMCs, taken before ibrutinib treatment. This sequence originates from a human donor with chronic lymphocytic leukemia. CDR3 in amino acids: CASSPDLSGRNEQFF. In DNA form, the CDR3 reads TGTGCCAGCTCACCAGACCTTAGCGGGAGGAATGAGCAGTTCTTC.